Listed below are T cell receptor beta chains from one sample, sequenced in a study of neurological immune-mediated disorders. Each CDR3 protein is one row after TCRdb ran MiXCR on the 5' RACE reads. The table has more than 45,000 distinct CDR3 sequences, about a tenth seen once. The source material was PBMCs. The receptor source for this set is a woman aged 40-49 years with HTLV-1-associated myelopathy (HAM/TSP). CDR3s include the opening cysteine and the closing phenylalanine or tryptophan. Each record gives: V gene, D gene, clone size, J gene, CDR3 protein, CDR3 DNA. The D gene is left open where the match is weak. Part of the rows lack a size; the others show once, few, many or a class for expanded clones.

TRBV29-1	NA	NA	TRBJ2-7	CSVVKVDEQYF	TGCAGCGTTGTGAAGGTCGACGAGCAGTACTTC
TRBV9	NA	many	TRBJ2-2	CASSVVETPRVTGELFF	TGTGCCAGCAGCGTAGTCGAGACACCAAGAGTCACCGGGGAGCTGTTTTTT
TRBV5-1	TRBD2	many	TRBJ2-3	CASSTLKRGETDTQYF	TGCGCCAGCAGCACCCTGAAGCGGGGGGAAACAGATACGCAGTATTTT
TRBV28	TRBD1	many	TRBJ1-6	CASRGRQGPGPPLHF	TGTGCCAGCAGGGGGAGACAGGGGCCGGGGCCACCCCTCCACTTT
TRBV6-2/TRBV6-3	NA	many	TRBJ2-7	CASSYSGSLEQYF	TGTGCCAGCAGTTACTCGGGGAGTCTCGAGCAGTACTTC
TRBV12-3/TRBV12-4	TRBD1	many	TRBJ1-2	CASSRTGHNYGYTF	TGTGCCAGCAGTAGGACAGGGCATAACTATGGCTACACCTTC
TRBV4-1	NA	NA	TRBJ1-4	CANSQDVAGSNEKLFF	TGCGCCAACAGCCAAGATGTGGCAGGGAGTAATGAAAAACTGTTTTTT
TRBV6-2/TRBV6-3	TRBD2	many	TRBJ2-3	CASNYGLRGGLTDTQYF	TGTGCCAGCAACTATGGACTGCGGGGGGGCCTAACAGATACGCAGTATTTT
TRBV12-3/TRBV12-4	NA	many	TRBJ2-3	CASSFSALTDTQYF	TGTGCCAGCAGTTTCTCTGCTCTCACAGATACGCAGTATTTT
TRBV14	NA	many	TRBJ2-4	CASSQTEWDIQYF	TGTGCCAGCAGCCAGACAGAGTGGGACATTCAGTACTTC
TRBV6-5	TRBD1	NA	TRBJ1-2	CASNYGAAGGYGYTF	TGTGCCAGCAATTATGGTGCGGCAGGGGGCTATGGCTACACCTTC